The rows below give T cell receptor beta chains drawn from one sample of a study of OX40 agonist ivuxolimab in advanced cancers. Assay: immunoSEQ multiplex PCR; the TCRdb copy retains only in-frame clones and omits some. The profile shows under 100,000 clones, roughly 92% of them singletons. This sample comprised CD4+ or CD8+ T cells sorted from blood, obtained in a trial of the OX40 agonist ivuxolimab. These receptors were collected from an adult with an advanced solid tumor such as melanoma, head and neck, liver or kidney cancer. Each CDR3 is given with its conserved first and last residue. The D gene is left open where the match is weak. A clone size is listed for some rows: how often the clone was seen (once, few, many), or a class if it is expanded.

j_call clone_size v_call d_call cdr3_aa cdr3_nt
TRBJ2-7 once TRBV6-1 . CASSEGSSYEQYF TGTGCCAGCAGTGAGGGAAGCTCCTACGAGCAGTACTTC
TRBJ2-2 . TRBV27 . CASSFVAGELFF TGTGCCAGCAGTTTTGTCGCCGGGGAGCTGTTTTTT
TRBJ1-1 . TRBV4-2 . CASSQGGELNTEAFF TGTGCCAGCAGCCAAGGGGGGGAGTTGAACACTGAAGCTTTCTTT
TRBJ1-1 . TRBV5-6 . CASSLAEWVMGTEAFF TGTGCCAGCAGCTTGGCCGAATGGGTGATGGGCACTGAAGCTTTCTTT
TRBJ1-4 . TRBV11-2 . CASSLVGATNEKLFF TGTGCCAGCAGCTTAGTGGGTGCAACTAATGAAAAACTGTTTTTT
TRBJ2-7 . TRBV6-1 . CASSEWQGTYEQYF TGTGCCAGCAGTGAGTGGCAGGGAACCTACGAGCAGTACTTC
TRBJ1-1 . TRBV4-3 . CASSQDLGNMNTEAFF TGCGCCAGCAGCCAAGATTTGGGGAACATGAACACTGAAGCTTTCTTT
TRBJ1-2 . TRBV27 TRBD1 CASSSGQGAGGYTF TGTGCCAGCAGTTCGGGACAGGGGGCCGGCGGCTACACCTTC
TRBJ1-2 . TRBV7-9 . CASSSRQVAFYGYTF TGTGCCAGCAGCTCCCGACAGGTGGCTTTCTATGGCTACACCTTC
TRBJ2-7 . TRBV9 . CASSVGVGTVDEQYF TGTGCCAGCAGCGTAGGGGTGGGGACGGTGGACGAGCAGTACTTC
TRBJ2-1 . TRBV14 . CASSQGGIGMSDEQFF TGTGCCAGCAGCCAAGGTGGGATCGGGATGTCGGATGAGCAGTTCTTC
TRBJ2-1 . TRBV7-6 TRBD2 CASSLGSLAGYNEQFF TGTGCCAGCAGCTTAGGGAGTCTAGCGGGGTACAATGAGCAGTTCTTC
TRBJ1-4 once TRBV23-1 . CASKRRTEKLFF TGCGCCAGCAAACGACGGACTGAAAAACTGTTTTTT
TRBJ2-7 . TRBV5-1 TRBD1 CASSAPRDRGLLGEQYF TGCGCCAGCAGCGCACCCCGGGACAGGGGGCTGCTGGGTGAGCAGTACTTC
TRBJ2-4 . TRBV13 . CASSLVGGAGVGIQYF TGTGCCAGCAGCTTAGTTGGGGGCGCTGGAGTTGGCATTCAGTACTTC
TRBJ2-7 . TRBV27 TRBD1 CASGHRGSYEQYF TGTGCCAGCGGCCACAGGGGATCCTACGAGCAGTACTTC
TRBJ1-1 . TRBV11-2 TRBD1 CASSPPGQGVLRTEAFF TGTGCCAGCAGCCCCCCAGGACAGGGGGTATTGAGGACTGAAGCTTTCTTT
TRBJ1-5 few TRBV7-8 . CASSAYYRTDNQPQHF TGTGCCAGCAGCGCGTACTATAGGACAGACAATCAGCCCCAGCATTTT
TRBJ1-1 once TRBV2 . CASSEAHLQGESNTEAFF TGTGCCAGCAGTGAAGCGCACTTACAGGGTGAATCGAACACTGAAGCTTTCTTT
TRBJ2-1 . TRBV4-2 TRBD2 CASSQDKAGLALNEQFF TGTGCCAGCAGCCAAGATAAGGCGGGACTAGCCCTAAATGAGCAGTTCTTC
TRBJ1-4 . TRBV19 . CASSIGDPRTTNEKLFF TGTGCCAGTAGTATAGGGGATCCCCGGACCACTAATGAAAAACTGTTTTTT
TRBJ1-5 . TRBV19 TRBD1 CASSIGRRTGGLSQPQHF TGTGCCAGTAGTATAGGCCGGCGGACAGGGGGGCTAAGTCAGCCCCAGCATTTT
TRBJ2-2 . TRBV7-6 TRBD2 CASSPSTSGGNTGELFF TGTGCCAGCAGCCCCTCGACTAGCGGGGGGAACACCGGGGAGCTGTTTTTT
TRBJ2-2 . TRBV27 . CASSLIRGGELFF TGTGCCAGCAGTTTGATCCGGGGGGGGGAGCTGTTTTTT
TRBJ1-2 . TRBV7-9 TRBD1 CASSPGPGQGFIGYTF TGTGCCAGCAGCCCAGGACCCGGACAGGGTTTTATTGGCTACACCTTC
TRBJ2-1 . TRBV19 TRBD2 CASSSGGGSNEQFF TGTGCCAGTTCCAGCGGGGGGGGAAGCAATGAGCAGTTCTTC
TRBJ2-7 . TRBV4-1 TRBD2 CASSQGTSGAAYEQYF TGCGCCAGCAGCCAAGGGACTAGCGGGGCCGCCTACGAGCAGTACTTC
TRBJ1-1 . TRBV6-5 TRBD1 CASSYTRSGGRTEAFF TGTGCCAGCAGTTACACCCGATCAGGGGGGCGCACTGAAGCTTTCTTT
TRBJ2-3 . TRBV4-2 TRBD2 CASSPLTGGSTDTQYF TGTGCCAGCAGCCCGCTAACGGGGGGAAGCACGGATACGCAGTATTTT
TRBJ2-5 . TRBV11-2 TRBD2 CASSLLWTSLETQYF TGTGCCAGCAGCTTATTGTGGACTAGCCTCGAGACCCAGTACTTC
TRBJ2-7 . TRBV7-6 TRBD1 CASSPGTGAIGEQYF TGTGCCAGCAGCCCAGGGACAGGAGCAATTGGCGAGCAGTACTTC
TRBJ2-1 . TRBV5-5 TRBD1 CASSYPSRGWNEQFF TGTGCCAGCAGCTACCCTTCCAGGGGGTGGAATGAGCAGTTCTTC
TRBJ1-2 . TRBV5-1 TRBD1 CASSARDRANYGYTF TGCGCCAGCAGCGCCCGGGACAGAGCTAACTATGGCTACACCTTC
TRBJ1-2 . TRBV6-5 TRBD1 CASSYSSGTGVGYTF TGTGCCAGCAGTTACTCGTCAGGGACAGGGGTCGGCTACACCTTC
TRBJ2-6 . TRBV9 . CASVKGGFLGSGANVLTF TGTGCCAGCGTCAAGGGTGGGTTCCTGGGCTCTGGGGCCAACGTCCTGACTTTC
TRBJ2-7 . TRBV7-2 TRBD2 CASSPSGGAYEQYF TGTGCCAGCAGCCCGAGCGGGGGGGCCTACGAGCAGTACTTC
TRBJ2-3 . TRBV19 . CASSILSPRASTDTQYF TGTGCCAGTAGTATCCTAAGCCCCCGCGCGTCCACAGATACGCAGTATTTT
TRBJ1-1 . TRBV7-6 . CASSPQTALNTEAFF TGTGCCAGCAGCCCCCAGACAGCGTTGAACACTGAAGCTTTCTTT
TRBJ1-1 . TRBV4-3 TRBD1 CASSQGQGEYTEAFF TGCGCCAGCAGCCAAGGACAGGGCGAATACACTGAAGCTTTCTTT
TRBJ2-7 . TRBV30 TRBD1 CAWSRTGYEQYF TGTGCCTGGAGTAGGACAGGATACGAGCAGTACTTC
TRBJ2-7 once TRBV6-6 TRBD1 CASSPAGTAWEQYF TGTGCCAGCAGCCCGGCCGGGACAGCTTGGGAGCAGTACTTC
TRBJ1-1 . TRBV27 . CASSLSPHTVGTEAFF TGTGCCAGCAGTTTATCGCCGCACACTGTGGGCACTGAAGCTTTCTTT
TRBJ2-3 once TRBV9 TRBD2 CASSVVGLAGLNTDTQYF TGTGCCAGCAGCGTAGTGGGACTAGCGGGGTTAAACACAGATACGCAGTATTTT
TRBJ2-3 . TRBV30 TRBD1 CAWDRGPTDTQYF TGTGCCTGGGACAGGGGACCCACAGATACGCAGTATTTT
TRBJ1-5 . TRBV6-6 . CASSSGPYSNQPQHF TGTGCCAGCAGTTCGGGTCCCTATAGCAATCAGCCCCAGCATTTT
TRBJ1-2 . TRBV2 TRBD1 CASRVQQGGLDYGYTF TGTGCCAGCAGGGTCCAGCAGGGGGGGTTAGACTATGGCTACACCTTC
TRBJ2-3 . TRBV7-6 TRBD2 CASSLAGGGRTDTQYF TGTGCCAGCAGCTTAGCGGGCGGGGGGCGCACAGATACGCAGTATTTT
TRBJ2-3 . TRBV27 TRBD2 CASSPGLAYTDTQYF TGTGCCAGCAGCCCGGGACTAGCGTACACAGATACGCAGTATTTT
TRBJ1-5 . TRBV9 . CASSPEGGQPQHF TGTGCCAGCAGCCCAGAGGGTGGTCAGCCCCAGCATTTT
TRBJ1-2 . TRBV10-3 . CAIFGSYGYTF TGTGCCATCTTTGGGTCCTATGGCTACACCTTC
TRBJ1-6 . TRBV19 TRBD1 CAVRDSLNSPLHF TGTGCCGTCCGGGACAGCCTTAATTCACCCCTCCACTTT
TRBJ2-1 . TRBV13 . CATPGATLSYNEQFF TGTGCCACGCCGGGTGCGACCCTCTCCTACAATGAGCAGTTCTTC
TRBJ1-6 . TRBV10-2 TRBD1 CASKYGGQDNSPLHF TGCGCCAGCAAATACGGCGGACAGGATAATTCACCCCTCCACTTT
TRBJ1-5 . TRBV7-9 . CASSLGGTGQPQHF TGTGCCAGCAGCTTAGGGGGAACAGGGCAGCCCCAGCATTTT